The 7 T cell receptor beta chains in this list originate from one sample, sequenced in a study of T cells after yellow fever vaccination. A single record per CDR3 protein comes from TCRdb applying MiXCR to the 5' RACE reads. The table lists hundreds of thousands of distinct CDR3 sequences, about 7.8% of them singletons. The sequences come from PBMCs, collected roughly seven weeks after the first yellow fever vaccination. These receptors came from a young man who received the YFV17D yellow fever vaccine.

CDR3 loop: CASSLVLAGANEQFF. CDR3 bases: TGTGCCAGCAGCTTGGTCCTAGCGGGGGCTAATGAGCAGTTCTTC. The V and J genes are TRBV5-4 and TRBJ2-1, with TRBD2 matching 10 bases. This CDR3 spans 15 amino acids. In germline, CDR1 is SGHNT, CDR2 YYREEE (reference sequence). Losses at the gene ends were 0 bases for V and 7 bases for J; bases not matched to a gene: 4.

This clonotype was found a few times. J is TRBJ1-1 and V is TRBV20-1; 7 bases are shared with TRBD1. Germline V gene sequence: CDR1 DFQATT, CDR2 SNEGSKA (reference sequence). The CDR3 sequence is 16 residues long. The junction had 16 bases not matched to a gene; V was cut back by 5 bases and J by 4 bases. CDR3 amino acids: CSAPPRGGSAATEAFF. The CDR3 DNA reads TGCAGTGCTCCCCCCCGAGGGGGCTCAGCCGCCACTGAAGCTTTCTTT.

The rearrangement joins TRBV11-1 to TRBJ2-1; weak D call: TRBD1 (6 bases). The CDR3 runs to 14 residues. Looked up from germline, CDR1 is SGHAT and CDR2 is FQDESV (reference sequence). V dropped 3 bases and J dropped 3 bases, with 9 bases sitting between them. The CDR3: CASSFSRGYNEQFF. The CDR3 bases are TGTGCCAGCAGCTTTTCCAGGGGCTACAATGAGCAGTTCTTC.

This clonotype occurred many times. The rearrangement uses TRBV12-3 or TRBV12-4 and TRBJ2-5; 7 bases are shared with TRBD2. The V gene end was trimmed by 2 bases and the J gene end by 4 bases; junction bases not matched to a gene: 1. CDR3 length: 13 amino acids. The CDR3 is CASSLRGVETQYF. The CDR3 coding sequence is TGTGCCAGCAGTTTACGGGGGGTAGAGACCCAGTACTTC.

The chain joins TRBV29-1 to TRBJ2-7, with 9 nucleotides matching TRBD1. The V gene's germline CDR1 is SQVTM and CDR2 ANQGSEA. This CDR3 spans 15 amino acids. V lost 0 bases, J lost 1 base, and 4 bases stayed unmatched. CDR3 residues: CSVEDPGTGSYEQYF. The DNA for the CDR3 is TGCAGCGTTGAAGATCCCGGGACAGGGTCCTACGAGCAGTACTTC.

The chain carries TRBV20-1 and TRBJ1-1, with 8 bases identical to TRBD1. This CDR3 spans 14 amino acids. CDR1 and CDR2 (germline): DFQATT, SNEGSKA (reference sequence). After removal of 1 base from V and 4 bases from J, the junction contained 5 bases not matched to a gene. The CDR3 reads CSARGRTGPTEAFF. CDR3 coding DNA: TGCAGTGCTAGAGGTCGGACAGGGCCCACTGAAGCTTTCTTT.

This clonotype was counted only a few times. The chain is built from TRBV29-1 and TRBJ1-1; D is undetermined. Germline V lookup: CDR1 SQVTM, CDR2 ANQGSEA. CDR3 length: 13 amino acids. V was pared by 4 bases and J by 0 bases, with 9 bases between. The CDR3 protein is CSVARVMNTEAFF. Here the CDR3 DNA reads TGCAGCGTTGCGAGGGTTATGAACACTGAAGCTTTCTTT.